Below are 25 T cell receptor beta chains sequenced from a single sample in a study of blood T cell repertoires in COVID-19. TCRdb keeps only in-frame clones here, not all; method: immunoSEQ multiplex PCR. The table lists a few hundred thousand clones, approximately 81% of them singletons. Material: peripheral blood. The receptors shown here come from a woman in her late teens or twenties with acute or convalescent COVID-19.

The chain links TRBV5-6 to TRBJ1-2, with 9 bases identical to TRBD1. Germline CDR1 and CDR2: SGHDT and YYEEEE. The CDR3 contains 17 residues. J gave up 4 bases and V 2 bases, and 12 bases lay outside the gene matches. The CDR3 spells CASSLMGTGKGTYGYTF. DNA of the CDR3: TGTGCCAGCAGCTTAATGGGGACAGGGAAAGGAACCTATGGCTACACCTTC.

The CDR3 DNA follows: TGTGCCAGCACCACCTACAATGAGCAGTTCTTC. It specifies CASTTYNEQFF. This chain uses TRBV28 with TRBJ2-1; no reliable D call. Trimming pared 7 bases from V and 2 bases from J, leaving 3 bases between. CDR1 and CDR2 (germline): MDHEN, SYDVKM. CDR3 length equals 11 residues.

This clone was counted many times. The chain links TRBV7-8 to TRBJ1-5, with D unclear. The V and J ends lost 1 base and 7 bases respectively, with 11 bases between them. The CDR3 length is 14 residues. Germline CDR1 is SGHVS and CDR2 is FQNEAQ. In nucleotides, the CDR3 is TGTGCCAGCAGCTTAGAACGGTCGGGACAGCCCCAGCATTTT. Protein sequence: CASSLERSGQPQHF.

This chain uses TRBV9 with TRBJ1-1; D gene ambiguous. The CDR3 consists of 14 residues. Germline assignment: CDR1 SGDLS and CDR2 YYNGEE. Deletions cut 5 bases from V and 2 bases from J, with 13 bases between. The CDR3 is CASRKSGENTEAFF. The CDR3 DNA reads as TGTGCCAGCAGGAAAAGCGGAGAAAACACTGAAGCTTTCTTT.

The chain couples TRBV5-8 to TRBJ1-1; D call uncertain. CDR1 and CDR2 from the germline V gene are SGHTS and YDEGEE. This CDR3 region has 12 residues. V lost 6 bases to trimming and J lost 11 bases, with 17 bases between them. The chain's CDR3 is CASTPGRVWAFF. The DNA for the CDR3 is TGTGCCAGCACCCCGGGGAGGGTCTGGGCTTTCTTT. Full variable domain (missing parts from reference TRBV5-8 and TRBJ1-1): EAGVTQSPTHLIKTRGQQATLRCSPISGHTSVYWYQQALGLGLQFLLWYDEGEERNRGNFPPRFSGRQFPNYSSELNVNALELEDSALYLCASTPGRVWAFFGQGTRLTVV.

V and J are TRBV30 and TRBJ2-7, with D tentatively TRBD2 (7 bases). This CDR3 comprises 15 residues. Germline CDR1 is GTSNPN and CDR2 is SVGIG (reference sequence). Trimming shortened V by 2 bases and J by 4 bases, and 18 bases separated the two germline ends. CDR3 protein: CAWSPYGGLLYEQYF. CDR3 coding DNA: TGTGCCTGGAGTCCCTACGGGGGGCTGCTGTACGAGCAGTACTTC.

The CDR3 loop is CASSRGEEQYF. The CDR3, as DNA: TGTGCCAGCAGCAGGGGGGAGGAGCAGTACTTC. The chain links TRBV2 to TRBJ2-7; TRBD1 might be the D (7 bases). Germline V CDR1 and CDR2: SNHLY, FYNNEI. This CDR3 has 11 residues. The germline V and J ends were trimmed by 6 bases and 7 bases, with 10 bases remaining between them.

CDR3 region: CASSLEGDEDGTQYF. The DNA for the CDR3 is TGTGCCAGCAGTTTAGAGGGAGACGAGGATGGTACGCAGTATTTT. The chain employs TRBV28 and TRBJ2-3; D is possibly TRBD2 (5 bases). The CDR3 is 15 amino acids. Trimming shortened V by 2 bases and J by 8 bases, and 17 bases separated the two germline ends. The V gene's germline CDR1 is MDHEN and CDR2 SYDVKM.

The rearrangement uses TRBV6-5 and TRBJ1-1; 8 nucleotides match TRBD1. With 6 bases clipped from V and 8 bases from J, the junction kept 11 bases outside the gene matches. CDR1 and CDR2 from the germline V gene are MNHEY and SVGAGI. The CDR3 loop spans 14 amino acids. Here the CDR3 reads CASRLGQGFGEAFF. As DNA, the CDR3 is TGTGCCAGCAGGCTCGGACAGGGTTTTGGAGAAGCTTTCTTT.

This sequence joins TRBV19 and TRBJ1-3, with D maybe TRBD1 (5 bases). The length of the CDR3 is 14 residues. Trimming removed 7 bases from V and 5 bases from J, with 15 bases in between. Per the germline V gene, CDR1 is LNHDA and CDR2 is SQIVND (reference sequence). As DNA, the CDR3 is TGTGCCAGTAAGGACATTTCTGTCCGAAACACCATATATTTT. Protein: CASKDISVRNTIYF.

This sequence joins TRBV6-4 and TRBJ1-2; a possible D gene is TRBD1 (5 bases). The CDR3 spans 12 residues. V lost 9 bases and J lost 6, with 14 bases in between. Germline values: CDR1 MRHNA, CDR2 SNTAGT. CDR3 bases: TGTGCCAGTAAAGGGGCGCTTAATGGCTACACCTTC. It yields the protein CASKGALNGYTF.

The chain couples TRBV5-1 to TRBJ2-3; D remains unclear. V lost 5 bases to trimming and J lost 0 bases, with 16 bases between them. CDR1 is SGHRS, CDR2 YFSETQ, per germline. The CDR3 contains 16 residues. The CDR3 DNA reads as TGCGCCAGCAGTCCTTACCTCGACACTAGCACAGATACGCAGTATTTT. Translation: CASSPYLDTSTDTQYF. The whole variable domain, filled in from reference TRBV5-1 and TRBJ2-3, reads KAGVTQTPRYLIKTRGQQVTLSCSPISGHRSVSWYQQTPGQGLQFLFEYFSETQRNKGNFPGRFSGRQFSNSRSEMNVSTLELGDSALYLCASSPYLDTSTDTQYFGPGTRLTVL.

In DNA, the CDR3 is TGCGCCAGCAGCCAAAACGGACAGGGCGATCAGCCCCAGCATTTT. Residues: CASSQNGQGDQPQHF. The chain is built from TRBV4-1 and TRBJ1-5, with 8 bases lining up with TRBD1. V lost 2 bases to trimming and J lost 5 bases; unmatched junction nucleotides: 5. Germline V gene data show CDR1 as MGHRA and CDR2 as YSYEKL. This CDR3 has 15 amino acids.

In its sample, this clone was seen once. This chain links TRBV5-1 with TRBJ1-2; D unresolved. The V end was cut by 4 bases, the J end by 5 bases, with 21 bases between. The germline V gene has CDR1 SGHRS and CDR2 YFSETQ. This CDR3 has 16 residues. The DNA for the CDR3 is TGCGCCAGCAGCGACCCAGACCGATCTACAGCTTATGGCTACACCTTC. Its protein is CASSDPDRSTAYGYTF.

This clone is a singleton in its sample. The chain uses TRBV28 and TRBJ2-3; 8 nucleotides agree with TRBD1. This CDR3 is 16 amino acids long. J was trimmed by 1 base and V by 4 bases; bases with no gene match: 7. The germline V gene has CDR1 MDHEN and CDR2 SYDVKM. As DNA, the CDR3 is TGTGCCAGCAGTTCTGCAGGGACAGGAGGCACAGATACGCAGTATTTT. Amino acids: CASSSAGTGGTDTQYF.

This sequence joins TRBV2 and TRBJ2-1, with D hard to call. Germline loops: CDR1 SNHLY, CDR2 FYNNEI. The CDR3 has 13 amino acids. V was trimmed by 5 bases and J by 4 bases, leaving 9 bases between them. CDR3 loop: CASSLLAYNEQFF. The DNA of the CDR3 is TGTGCCAGCAGTTTGCTGGCTTACAATGAGCAGTTCTTC. Full variable domain (outside the CDR3, taken from reference TRBV2 and TRBJ2-1): EPEVTQTPSHQVTQMGQEVILRCVPISNHLYFYWYRQILGQKVEFLVSFYNNEISEKSEIFDDQFSVERPDGSNFTLKIRSTKLEDSAMYFCASSLLAYNEQFFGPGTRLTVL.

This clone was picked up a small number of times. The chain links TRBV9 to TRBJ2-7, with D possibly TRBD2 on 5 matching bases. The length of the CDR3 is 15 residues. Germline V gene data show CDR1 as SGDLS and CDR2 as YYNGEE. Trimming removed 0 bases from V and 0 bases from J, with 10 bases in between. The CDR3 DNA sequence: TGTGCCAGCAGCGTAGACGGGGAGTACTCCTACGAGCAGTACTTC. Protein sequence: CASSVDGEYSYEQYF.

This rearrangement joins TRBV7-3 to TRBJ1-1, with D maybe TRBD1 (6 bases). This CDR3 region has 18 residues. V was shortened by 2 bases and J by 2 bases, with 21 bases between the two germline ends. CDR1 and CDR2 (germline): SGHTA, FQGTGA. The CDR3 loop reads CASSLFVSLDRTNTEAFF. As DNA, the CDR3 is TGTGCCAGCAGCTTATTCGTCTCCCTGGACAGAACTAACACTGAAGCTTTCTTT.

The J gene is TRBJ1-2, the V gene TRBV14; no clear D gene. Trimming left V 0 bases short and J 6 bases short, with 8 bases between. CDR1 SGHDN and CDR2 FVKESK come from the germline V gene. The CDR3 covers 13 residues. CDR3 amino acids: CASSQDRPNGYTF. The CDR3 coding sequence is TGTGCCAGCAGCCAAGACAGGCCGAATGGCTACACCTTC.

The J gene is TRBJ2-7, the V gene TRBV7-2, with TRBD1 as a possible D gene (6 bases). The CDR3 contains 13 residues. V lost 2 bases and J 5 bases, leaving 10 bases between the germline ends. Germline V CDR1 and CDR2: SGHTA, FQGNSA. The CDR3 protein is CASSLRGSDEQYF. DNA of the CDR3: TGTGCCAGCAGCTTAAGGGGGTCAGACGAGCAGTACTTC.

The chain employs TRBV6-5 and TRBJ1-2; no definite D call. The length of the CDR3 is 14 residues. Germline V gives CDR1 MNHEY, CDR2 SVGAGI. Trimming removed 8 bases at V and 3 bases at J, with 16 bases between. The CDR3 sequence is CASVIEIQHYGYTF. The CDR3 DNA reads TGTGCCAGCGTCATTGAGATACAGCACTATGGCTACACCTTC.

The chain combines TRBV4-1 with TRBJ2-7, with D possibly TRBD2 on 6 matching bases. V was clipped by 2 bases and J by 2 bases, with 13 bases between them. CDR1 and CDR2 (germline): MGHRA, YSYEKL. The CDR3 has 15 residues. The CDR3 DNA reads TGCGCCAGCAGCCAACCGGGACTGACTACCTACGAGCAGTACTTC. Translated: CASSQPGLTTYEQYF.

This clone was found once. The chain has TRBV6-5 and TRBJ2-7; D uncertain. Trimming took off 6 bases at V and 5 bases at J, with 20 bases between the two ends. There are 15 residues in the CDR3. The V gene's germline CDR1 is MNHEY and CDR2 SVGAGI. CDR3: CASRGYGTSKDEQYF. The CDR3 coding sequence is TGTGCCAGCAGGGGCTATGGTACCTCAAAGGACGAGCAGTACTTC.

The CDR3 spells CASSPVGANYGYTF. CDR3 DNA sequence: TGTGCCAGCAGCCCCGTCGGTGCTAACTATGGCTACACCTTC. The chain recombines TRBV14 with TRBJ1-2, with no clear D. CDR3 size: 14 residues. CDR1 is SGHDN, CDR2 FVKESK, per germline. Deletions cut 4 bases from V and 0 bases from J, with 9 bases between.

V is TRBV4-1 and J is TRBJ1-3; maybe TRBD1 (6 bases). The V end was cut by 1 base, the J end by 2 bases, with 24 bases between. The CDR3 length is 20 residues. Per germline, CDR1 MGHRA and CDR2 YSYEKL. CDR3 DNA sequence: TGCGCCAGCAGCCAAGCCCTGATCCAAAGAGGGGGATTCCCTGGAAACACCATATATTTT. Translation: CASSQALIQRGGFPGNTIYF.